This is a list of T cell receptor beta chains from one sample in a study of control samples from healthy donors and cancer patients. Sequencing was performed with immunoSEQ multiplex PCR; in TCRdb, only in-frame clones are kept and a portion is missing. The sample records about 84,000 clones, approximately 82% being singletons. Material: PBMCs. These TCRs come from a man between 60 and 70 years old with head and neck cancer. Each CDR3 is given with its conserved first and last residue. A D gene is named only where the DNA matches it firmly. Size values are once, few and many counts, or a class for expanded clones, and some rows have none.

length	size	J	D	V	DNA	CDR3
14	-	TRBJ2-3	-	TRBV2	TGTGCCAGCAGCCCGGGGACTGGCACAGATACGCAGTATTTT	CASSPGTGTDTQYF
15	once	TRBJ2-5	-	TRBV5-1	TGCGCCAGCAGCTTGCTCACGACAGGGGAGGGGACCCAGTACTTC	CASSLLTTGEGTQYF
12	-	TRBJ2-5	-	TRBV20-1	TGCAGTGCTAGTTATCAGCAAGAGACCCAGTACTTC	CSASYQQETQYF
15	few	TRBJ1-2	-	TRBV2	TGTGCCAGCAGTGTTGAGGGGGGGGGAGGGGATGGCTACACCTTC	CASSVEGGGGDGYTF
15	-	TRBJ2-6	-	TRBV27	TGTGCCAGCAGTCTTACAGGGTCTGGGGCCAACGTCCTGACTTTC	CASSLTGSGANVLTF
12	-	TRBJ2-5	TRBD2	TRBV2	TGTCTAACTAGCGGAGAGGGGGAGACCCAGTACTTC	CLTSGEGETQYF
13	-	TRBJ1-1	-	TRBV6-5	TGTGCCAGCCGGACACCCTTAGACACTGAAGCTTTCTTT	CASRTPLDTEAFF
15	-	TRBJ1-6	TRBD1	TRBV14	TGTGCCAGCAGCCGATCACAGGGGCAAAATTCACCCCTCCACTTT	CASSRSQGQNSPLHF
13	-	TRBJ1-1	TRBD1	TRBV11-2	TGTGCCAGCAGCGAAGCGGACAGGACGAGGGCTTTCTTT	CASSEADRTRAFF
14	-	TRBJ2-5	TRBD2	TRBV7-8	TGTGCCACTATGGGACTAGCGGTACAAGAGACCCAGTACTTC	CATMGLAVQETQYF
18	-	TRBJ2-7	TRBD2	TRBV11-2	TGTGCCAGCAGCTCCTCCCCCAATCTGGCTAGCGGGAACTACGAGCAGTACTTC	CASSSSPNLASGNYEQYF
13	few	TRBJ1-1	-	TRBV6-5	TGTGCCAGCAGCGTCGGACAACTTGGAGCCGCTTTCTTT	CASSVGQLGAAFF
14	-	TRBJ1-4	TRBD1	TRBV6-1	TGTGCCAGCAGTGAAGGGACAGGGGCTGAAAAACTGTTTTTT	CASSEGTGAEKLFF
17	-	TRBJ1-6	-	TRBV4-1	TGCGCCAGCAGCCAAGGAACTTGGGGCGGCGGGAATTCACCCCTCCACTTT	CASSQGTWGGGNSPLHF
15	-	TRBJ2-7	-	TRBV5-1	TGCGCCAGCAGCTTTATCCCCAGCAGCTCCTACGAGCAGTACTTC	CASSFIPSSSYEQYF
15	few	TRBJ2-3	-	TRBV3-1/TRBV3-2	TGTGCCAGCAGCCGCAAATACGGAGGCGCAGATACGCAGTATTTT	CASSRKYGGADTQYF
13	-	TRBJ1-1	-	TRBV29-1	TGCAGCGTTGAGGGGGTCCTAGACACTGAAGCTTTCTTT	CSVEGVLDTEAFF
14	-	TRBJ1-4	-	TRBV19	TGTGCCAGTATTGGCGGGGCAACTAATGAAAAACTGTTTTTT	CASIGGATNEKLFF
11	few	TRBJ2-7	-	TRBV10-2	TGCGCCAGCAGATTAGCCTACGAGCAGTACTTC	CASRLAYEQYF
15	-	TRBJ2-3	-	TRBV6-5	TGTGCCAGCAGTTACTCGAAAGTCGTCTCAGATACGCAGTATTTT	CASSYSKVVSDTQYF
14	-	TRBJ1-1	-	TRBV28	TGTGCCAGCAGTTTTAGGGGTGGGGGCACTGAAGCTTTCTTT	CASSFRGGGTEAFF
13	few	TRBJ1-2	-	TRBV27	TGTGCCAGCAGCCCTGTGGCAGCCTTTGGCTACACCTTC	CASSPVAAFGYTF
15	-	TRBJ1-1	-	TRBV18	TGTGCCAGCTCACTGGTTCGGGGGGCGAACACTGAAGCTTTCTTT	CASSLVRGANTEAFF
14	-	TRBJ2-7	TRBD1	TRBV5-6	TGTGCCAGCAGCTTCCGGGACAGGACCTTACATGAGTACTTC	CASSFRDRTLHEYF
15	-	TRBJ1-6	TRBD1	TRBV5-1	TGCGCCAGCAGCGGGGGACAGGGGCATAATTCACCCCTCCACTTT	CASSGGQGHNSPLHF
13	-	TRBJ2-2	-	TRBV30	TGTGCCTGGATGTCCGTCAGTAGCCGGGAGCTGTTTTTT	CAWMSVSSRELFF
14	-	TRBJ1-1	-	TRBV5-1	TGCGCCAGCAGCTTGGAAGTTGTGGGCACTGAAGCTTTCTTT	CASSLEVVGTEAFF
19	-	TRBJ2-7	-	TRBV28	TGTGCCAGCAGTTTAGTGGAACACAGCTCAAGAGGGGCCCCCTACGAGCAGTACTTC	CASSLVEHSSRGAPYEQYF
15	-	TRBJ2-2	TRBD2	TRBV7-6	TGTGCCAGCAGCTCCGGACTAGCTAGGGCCGGGGAGCTGTTTTTT	CASSSGLARAGELFF
15	-	TRBJ1-4	-	TRBV4-2	TGTGCCAGCAGCGCCCGACAGGTATATAATGAAAAACTGTTTTTT	CASSARQVYNEKLFF
15	-	TRBJ2-7	TRBD1	TRBV6-5	TGTGCCAGCAGTTACTCGACAGGGGCACTGAACGAGCAGTACTTC	CASSYSTGALNEQYF
15	-	TRBJ2-2	-	TRBV3-1/TRBV3-2	TGTGCCAGCAGCCAAGATACTGTAAACACCGGGGAGCTGTTTTTT	CASSQDTVNTGELFF
15	-	TRBJ2-1	TRBD2	TRBV10-3	TGTGCCATCAGTGGGACTAGCGGACTCTACAATGAGCAGTTCTTC	CAISGTSGLYNEQFF
12	once	TRBJ2-4	-	TRBV2	TGTGCCAGCAGCCACAGGGTCAACATTCAGTACTTC	CASSHRVNIQYF
13	-	TRBJ2-2	-	TRBV27	TGTGCCAGCAGTCTCCGTGGCGACGGGGAGCTGTTTTTT	CASSLRGDGELFF
15	-	TRBJ1-4	-	TRBV5-1	TGCGCCAGCAGCTTGGTCGGGGGGCAAGATGAAAAACTGTTTTTT	CASSLVGGQDEKLFF
15	-	TRBJ2-2	-	TRBV11-2	TGTGCCAGCAGCTTAGTGGGCCAGGGCGCCGGGGAGCTGTTTTTT	CASSLVGQGAGELFF
14	-	TRBJ2-4	-	TRBV15	TGTGCCACCAGCAGAGGGGACACAAAAAACATTCAGTACTTC	CATSRGDTKNIQYF
16	-	TRBJ1-4	-	TRBV5-6	TGTGCCAGCAGCTTGGTGGGGGACACATATAATGAAAAACTGTTTTTT	CASSLVGDTYNEKLFF
15	-	TRBJ2-5	TRBD2	TRBV5-6	TGTGCCAGCAGTCCCGTTAGCGGGAGTGAAGAGACCCAGTACTTC	CASSPVSGSEETQYF
17	-	TRBJ2-3	TRBD2	TRBV5-1	TGCGCCAGCAGCTTGGTACCGGGACTAGCGGGAACAGATACGCAGTATTTT	CASSLVPGLAGTDTQYF
14	-	TRBJ1-2	-	TRBV4-1	TGCGCCAGCAGCCAAGCGGGGGGCGGCTATGGCTACACCTTC	CASSQAGGGYGYTF
13	few	TRBJ1-1	-	TRBV5-1	TGCGCCAGCAGCTTGGTAGAAGATGGTGCGGCTTTCTTT	CASSLVEDGAAFF
15	-	TRBJ2-6	-	TRBV10-1	TGCGCCAGCAGTGAAGGGCGAAGTGGGGCCAACGTCCTGACTTTC	CASSEGRSGANVLTF
14	-	TRBJ2-7	TRBD1	TRBV5-1	TGCGCCAGCAACAAAGGACAGGGGAGGGACGAGCAGTACTTC	CASNKGQGRDEQYF
19	once	TRBJ1-3	-	TRBV3-1/TRBV3-2	TGTGCCAGCAGCCAAGTCGGTTGGGGAGGGACCGCGGCTGGAAACACCATATATTTT	CASSQVGWGGTAAGNTIYF
14	-	TRBJ2-7	-	TRBV7-9	TGTGCCAGCAGTTTTTCAAGGGAAGGGGACGAGCAGTACTTC	CASSFSREGDEQYF
15	-	TRBJ2-1	TRBD1	TRBV23-1	TGCGCCAGCAGTCCTCGACAGGGAACCTACAATGAGCAGTTCTTC	CASSPRQGTYNEQFF
13	-	TRBJ1-5	-	TRBV10-3	TGTGCCATCAGTGAGTCCCGCAATCAGCCCCAGCATTTT	CAISESRNQPQHF
13	-	TRBJ1-4	TRBD1	TRBV2	TGTGCCAGCTCCGGGACAGGAAGCGAAAAACTGTTTTTT	CASSGTGSEKLFF
13	-	TRBJ2-1	-	TRBV6-5	TGTGCCAGCAGGGTGGCGCAGAGAAATGAGCAGTTCTTC	CASRVAQRNEQFF
15	-	TRBJ2-1	TRBD2	TRBV5-1	TGCGCCAGCACCATACTAGCGGGAGGGTACAATGAGCAGTTCTTC	CASTILAGGYNEQFF
14	once	TRBJ1-2	-	TRBV4-1	TGCGCCAGCAGCCCCATGGGGGAGGGATATGGCTACACCTTC	CASSPMGEGYGYTF
13	-	TRBJ1-2	TRBD1	TRBV12-3/TRBV12-4	TGTGCCAGCAGTTGGGGCAGGGGGTATGGCTACACCTTC	CASSWGRGYGYTF
14	once	TRBJ2-2	-	TRBV14	TGTGCCAGCAGCCAAGATAGGCGAACCGGGGAGCTGTTTTTT	CASSQDRRTGELFF
15	-	TRBJ2-5	-	TRBV28	TGTGCCAGCAGTTTATGGCAGGGCCAAAAAGAGACCCAGTACTTC	CASSLWQGQKETQYF
13	few	TRBJ1-6	-	TRBV12-3/TRBV12-4	TGTGCCAGCAGCGCAGGGCCTAATTCACCCCTCCACTTT	CASSAGPNSPLHF
13	-	TRBJ2-2	-	TRBV5-1	TGCGCCAGCAGGAGTGCGAACACCGGGGAGCTGTTTTTT	CASRSANTGELFF
14	-	TRBJ1-1	-	TRBV18	TGTGCCAGCGCCACCGGCGGACGGGGACTTGAAGCTTTCTTT	CASATGGRGLEAFF